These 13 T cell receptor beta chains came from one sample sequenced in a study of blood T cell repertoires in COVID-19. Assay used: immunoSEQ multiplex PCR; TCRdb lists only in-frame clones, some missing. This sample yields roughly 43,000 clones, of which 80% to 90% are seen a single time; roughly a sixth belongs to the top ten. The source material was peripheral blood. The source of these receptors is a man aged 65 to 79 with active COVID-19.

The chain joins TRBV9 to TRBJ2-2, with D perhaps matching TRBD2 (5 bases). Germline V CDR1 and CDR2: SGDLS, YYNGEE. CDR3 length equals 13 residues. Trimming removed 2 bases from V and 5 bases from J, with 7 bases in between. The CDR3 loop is CASSVRETGELFF. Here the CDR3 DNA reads TGTGCCAGCAGCGTTAGGGAGACCGGGGAGCTGTTTTTT. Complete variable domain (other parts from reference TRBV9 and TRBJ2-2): DSGVTQTPKHLITATGQRVTLRCSPRSGDLSVYWYQQSLDQGLQFLIQYYNGEERAKGNILERFSAQQFPDLHSELNLSSLELGDSALYFCASSVRETGELFFGEGSRLTVL.

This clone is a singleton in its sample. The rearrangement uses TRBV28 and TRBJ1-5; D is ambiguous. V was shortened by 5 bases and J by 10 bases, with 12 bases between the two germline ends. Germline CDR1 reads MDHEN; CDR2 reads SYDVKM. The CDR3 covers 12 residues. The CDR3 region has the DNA TGTGCCAGCAGTCCCGGGGTAGGACCCCAGCATTTT. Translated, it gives CASSPGVGPQHF.

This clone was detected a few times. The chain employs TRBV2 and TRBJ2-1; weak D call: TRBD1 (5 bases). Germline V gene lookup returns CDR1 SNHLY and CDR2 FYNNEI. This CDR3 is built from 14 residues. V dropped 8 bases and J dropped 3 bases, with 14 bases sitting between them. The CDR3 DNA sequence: TGTGCCAGCTGCAGGGTCCTTATCTACAATGAGCAGTTCTTC. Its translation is CASCRVLIYNEQFF. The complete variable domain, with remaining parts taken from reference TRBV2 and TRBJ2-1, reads EPEVTQTPSHQVTQMGQEVILRCVPISNHLYFYWYRQILGQKVEFLVSFYNNEISEKSEIFDDQFSVERPDGSNFTLKIRSTKLEDSAMYFCASCRVLIYNEQFFGPGTRLTVL.

The CDR3 DNA reads as TGTGCCAGCAGCCGGGACACGATCTATGGCTACACCTTC. As protein: CASSRDTIYGYTF. V is TRBV7-9 and J is TRBJ1-2; a weak D match, TRBD1 (6 bases). The V gene's germline CDR1 is SEHNR and CDR2 FQNEAQ (reference sequence). The CDR3 runs to 13 residues. With 5 bases removed from V and 4 bases from J, the gap between germline ends came to 11 bases.

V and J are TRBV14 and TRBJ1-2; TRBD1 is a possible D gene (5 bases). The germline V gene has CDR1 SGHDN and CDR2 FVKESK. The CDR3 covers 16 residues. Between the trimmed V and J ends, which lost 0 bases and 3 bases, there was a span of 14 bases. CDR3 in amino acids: CASSQDGRAADYGYTF. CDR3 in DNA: TGTGCCAGCAGCCAAGATGGCAGGGCGGCTGACTATGGCTACACCTTC.

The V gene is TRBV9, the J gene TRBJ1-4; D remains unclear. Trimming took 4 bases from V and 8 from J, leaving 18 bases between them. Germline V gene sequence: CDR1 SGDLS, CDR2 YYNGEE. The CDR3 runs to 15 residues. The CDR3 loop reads CASSSREGRSEKLFF. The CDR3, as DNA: TGTGCCAGCAGCTCCCGGGAGGGAAGGTCCGAAAAACTGTTTTTT.

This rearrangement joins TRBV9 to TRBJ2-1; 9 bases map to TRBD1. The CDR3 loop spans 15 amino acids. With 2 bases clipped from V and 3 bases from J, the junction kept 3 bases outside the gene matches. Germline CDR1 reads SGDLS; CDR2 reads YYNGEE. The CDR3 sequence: CASSVQGQGYNEQFF. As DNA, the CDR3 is TGTGCCAGCAGCGTTCAGGGACAGGGCTACAATGAGCAGTTCTTC.

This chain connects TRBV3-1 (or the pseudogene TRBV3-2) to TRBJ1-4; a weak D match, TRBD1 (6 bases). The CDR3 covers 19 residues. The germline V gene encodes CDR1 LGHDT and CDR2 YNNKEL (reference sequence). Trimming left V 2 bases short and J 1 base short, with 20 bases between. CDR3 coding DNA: TGTGCCAGCAGCCAATCAGACAGGCCGAGAGGGGGAACTAATGAAAAACTGTTTTTT. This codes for CASSQSDRPRGGTNEKLFF.

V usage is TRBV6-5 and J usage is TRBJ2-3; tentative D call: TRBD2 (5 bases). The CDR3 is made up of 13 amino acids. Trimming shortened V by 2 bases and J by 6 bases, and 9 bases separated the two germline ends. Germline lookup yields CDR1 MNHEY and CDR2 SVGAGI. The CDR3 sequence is CASSYPTGDTQYF. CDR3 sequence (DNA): TGTGCCAGCAGTTACCCCACGGGGGATACGCAGTATTTT.

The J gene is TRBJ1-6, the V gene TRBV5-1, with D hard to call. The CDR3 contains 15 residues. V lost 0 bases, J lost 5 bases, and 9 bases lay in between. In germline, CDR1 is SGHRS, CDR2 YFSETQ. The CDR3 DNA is TGCGCCAGCAGCTTGGCCCGGGAAAATAATTCACCCCTCCACTTT. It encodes CASSLARENNSPLHF.

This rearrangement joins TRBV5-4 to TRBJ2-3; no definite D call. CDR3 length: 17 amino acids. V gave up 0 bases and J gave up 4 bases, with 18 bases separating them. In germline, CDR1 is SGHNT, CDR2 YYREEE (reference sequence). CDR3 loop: CASSLGRQDWIADTQYF. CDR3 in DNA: TGTGCCAGCAGCTTGGGACGTCAGGATTGGATAGCAGATACGCAGTATTTT.

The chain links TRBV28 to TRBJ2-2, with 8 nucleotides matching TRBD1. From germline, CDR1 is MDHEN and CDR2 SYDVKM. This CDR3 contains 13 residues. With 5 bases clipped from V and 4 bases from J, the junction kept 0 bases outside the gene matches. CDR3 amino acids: CASSTGGTGELFF. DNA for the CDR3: TGTGCCAGCAGTACAGGGGGCACCGGGGAGCTGTTTTTT.

CDR3 nucleotide sequence: TGTGCCACCCTCCCCAGACAGAAAAACATTCAGTACTTC. It codes for CATLPRQKNIQYF. V gene TRBV3-1 (or the pseudogene TRBV3-2) combines with J gene TRBJ2-4; D might be TRBD1 (5 bases). The CDR3 spans 13 residues. The V gene lost 10 bases and the J gene lost 4 bases, with 14 bases spanning the gap. Germline lookup yields CDR1 LGHDT and CDR2 YNNKEL (reference sequence).